Each of the 26 T cell receptor beta chains below was sequenced from the same sample in a study of cytomegalovirus exposure and HLA in healthy donors (TCRdb year 2017). The method behind the library was the immunoSEQ multiplex PCR assay. The multiplex PCR relied on a mix of 60 forward primers for TCR Vbeta segments and 13 reverse primers for TCR Jbeta segments. Sourced from immuneACCESS, this table was stored by TCRdb with only in-frame sequences that have V and J called. A share of the clones is absent; for the studies checked, an unresolved V gene accounts for under half, and the remainder has no known explanation. Within this sample are about 160,000 clones, with around 84% of them counted one time only. The ten largest clones capture approximately 3.1% of the sample. Sequencing used PBMCs. Every receptor here comes from a woman in her thirties or forties in good health and CMV-seronegative.

In regard to this clone: One end of the junction does not line up with germline, which may come from a read error. The V and J genes are TRBV12-5 and TRBJ1-1; D gene ambiguous. This CDR3 region has 13 residues. Germline-derived CDR1 and CDR2 are LGHNT and FRNRAP. The CDR3 here is CASGLDLRTEAFF. The CDR3 bases are TGTGCTAGTGGGTTGGACCTGAGGACTGAAGCTTTCTTT.

The chain employs TRBV7-9 and TRBJ1-3; maybe TRBD1 (6 bases). V was shortened by 4 bases and J by 2 bases, with 15 bases between the two germline ends. The CDR3 spans 16 residues. Germline values: CDR1 SEHNR, CDR2 FQNEAQ (reference sequence). In DNA form, the CDR3 reads TGTGCCAGCAGCTCACCCAGGGGACCGACTGGAAACACCATATATTTT. This translates into CASSSPRGPTGNTIYF.

Here the CDR3 reads CASGPTGWSTNEKLFF. The CDR3 DNA reads as TGTGCTAGTGGCCCGACCGGGTGGTCAACTAATGAAAAACTGTTTTTT. The rearrangement uses TRBV12-5 and TRBJ1-4; no clear D. Looked up from germline, CDR1 is LGHNT and CDR2 is FRNRAP. The V end lost 6 bases, the J end lost 0 bases, and 14 bases lay between the germline ends. The CDR3 runs 16 residues.

This chain connects TRBV5-1 to TRBJ2-3, with D possibly being TRBD2 (5 bases). Deletions cut 1 base from V and 0 bases from J, with 9 bases between. Germline V lookup: CDR1 SGHRS, CDR2 YFSETQ. The length of the CDR3 is 15 residues. DNA of the CDR3: TGCGCCAGCAGCTTGCAGCGGACCAGCACAGATACGCAGTATTTT. Protein: CASSLQRTSTDTQYF.

This chain links TRBV2 with TRBJ1-5; D remains unclear. The CDR3 is 14 residues long. Germline CDR1 and CDR2: SNHLY and FYNNEI. V lost 6 bases, J lost 6 bases, and 15 bases lay in between. The CDR3 region is CASSRGEEAQPQHF. The CDR3 DNA is TGTGCCAGCAGCCGCGGGGAGGAGGCTCAGCCCCAGCATTTT.

The rearrangement uses TRBV19 and TRBJ2-1; a weak D match, TRBD1 (7 bases). With 1 base removed from V and 13 bases from J, the gap between germline ends came to 17 bases. There are 14 residues in the CDR3. Germline values: CDR1 LNHDA, CDR2 SQIVND (reference sequence). The CDR3 nucleotides are TGTGCCAGTAGTATAGGGCGGGACAGTAGGCCACAGTTCTTC. Translated, it gives CASSIGRDSRPQFF.

The CDR3 DNA follows: TGTGCCAGCAGTCGACCGGGGAGGAACGAGCAGTACTTC. It specifies CASSRPGRNEQYF. The rearrangement uses TRBV6-5 and TRBJ2-7; D is possibly TRBD2 (6 bases). V was clipped by 5 bases and J by 5 bases, with 13 bases between them. Per the germline V gene, CDR1 is MNHEY and CDR2 is SVGAGI. This CDR3 region has 13 residues.

This clone was detected only once. The chain joins TRBV2 to TRBJ2-1, with a possible D match to TRBD2 (6 bases). CDR1 SNHLY and CDR2 FYNNEI come from the germline V gene. The CDR3 covers 17 residues. V was trimmed by 2 bases and J by 3 bases, leaving 17 bases between them. CDR3 in amino acids: CASSEWGLQSDYNEQFF. CDR3 DNA sequence: TGTGCCAGCAGTGAATGGGGACTCCAAAGTGACTACAATGAGCAGTTCTTC.

A few counts support this clone. This chain joins TRBV5-6 and TRBJ1-3, with 7 bases fitting TRBD1. Germline V lookup: CDR1 SGHDT, CDR2 YYEEEE. V dropped 4 bases and J dropped 0; count of bases not matched to a gene: 7. CDR3 length: 16 residues. The chain's CDR3 is CASSRTAGGSGNTIYF. CDR3 DNA: TGTGCCAGCAGCCGGACAGCAGGGGGCTCTGGAAACACCATATATTTT.

This clone was counted at least ten times. The chain combines TRBV7-9 with TRBJ2-7; 9 bases match TRBD2. V was clipped by 3 bases and J by 0 bases; unmatched bases: 6. CDR3 length: 16 amino acids. Germline V gene sequence: CDR1 SEHNR, CDR2 FQNEAQ (reference sequence). CDR3 in amino acids: CASSLLVAGASYEQYF. The CDR3 nucleotides are TGTGCCAGCAGCTTGTTGGTAGCGGGGGCCTCCTACGAGCAGTACTTC.

This clone was picked up a small number of times. This chain joins TRBV2 and TRBJ2-5; maybe TRBD1 (5 bases). Germline values: CDR1 SNHLY, CDR2 FYNNEI. Trimming stripped 4 bases from V and 5 bases from J, with 14 bases between. The CDR3 loop spans 14 amino acids. The CDR3 region has the DNA TGTGCCAGCAGTGCCAGGGTCTTGGGGGAGACCCAGTACTTC. It encodes CASSARVLGETQYF. Using reference TRBV2 and TRBJ2-5 for the parts outside the CDR3, the full variable domain is EPEVTQTPSHQVTQMGQEVILRCVPISNHLYFYWYRQILGQKVEFLVSFYNNEISEKSEIFDDQFSVERPDGSNFTLKIRSTKLEDSAMYFCASSARVLGETQYFGPGTRLLVL.

The chain couples TRBV7-2 to TRBJ2-1, with 8 bases lining up with TRBD2. In germline, CDR1 is SGHTA, CDR2 FQGNSA. Trimming cost V 5 bases and J 1 base; bases outside gene matches: 4. The CDR3 runs 15 residues. CDR3 coding DNA: TGTGCCAGCAGCCGGCAGCGGGGGTCCTACAATGAGCAGTTCTTC. Its protein product is CASSRQRGSYNEQFF. The full variable domain, with the rest looked up from reference TRBV7-2 and TRBJ2-1, is GAGVSQSPSNKVTEKGKDVELRCDPISGHTALYWYRQSLGQGLEFLIYFQGNSAPDKSGLPSDRFSAERTGGSVSTLTIQRTQQEDSAVYLCASSRQRGSYNEQFFGPGTRLTVL.

This clone appeared a single time. V usage is TRBV5-1 and J usage is TRBJ1-4; 7 nucleotides align to TRBD1. Germline CDR1 SGHRS, CDR2 YFSETQ. CDR3 length equals 14 residues. V shed 1 base, J shed 8 bases, and the junction held 5 bases outside the gene matches. The CDR3 DNA reads as TGCGCCAGCAGCTTGACAGGGGTTGGCGAAAAACTGTTTTTT. Protein product: CASSLTGVGEKLFF.

The genes are TRBV19 and TRBJ1-4; D perhaps matches TRBD1 (5 bases). The CDR3 covers 13 residues. V was cut by 7 bases and J by 5 bases, with 11 bases left in between. CDR1 and CDR2 (germline): LNHDA, SQIVND (reference sequence). The CDR3 region has the DNA TGTGCCAGTAACAGACAGTTAAATGAAAAACTGTTTTTT. It translates to CASNRQLNEKLFF.

The V gene is TRBV2, the J gene TRBJ2-3; D is possibly TRBD1 (6 bases). The V end was cut by 6 bases, the J end by 0 bases, with 16 bases between. Germline V gene data show CDR1 as SNHLY and CDR2 as FYNNEI. The CDR3 covers 16 residues. For the CDR3, the DNA is TGTGCCAGCAGGCCAGCTCAGGGGTTAAGCACAGATACGCAGTATTTT. This codes for CASRPAQGLSTDTQYF.

The chain joins TRBV19 to TRBJ1-1, with D unclear. CDR1 LNHDA and CDR2 SQIVND come from the germline V gene (reference sequence). V gave up 3 bases and J gave up 6 bases, with 8 bases separating them. The CDR3 is 12 residues long. CDR3 residues: CASSIPTSEAFF. CDR3 bases: TGTGCCAGTAGTATCCCGACTTCTGAAGCTTTCTTT.

The chain uses TRBV5-4 and TRBJ2-1; D unclear. This CDR3 is built from 14 residues. V lost 2 bases and J lost 2, with 8 bases in between. Germline-derived CDR1 and CDR2 are SGHNT and YYREEE (reference sequence). The CDR3 region is CASSFFTAYNEQFF. The CDR3 nucleotides read TGTGCCAGCAGCTTTTTCACGGCCTACAATGAGCAGTTCTTC. Together with reference TRBV5-4 and TRBJ2-1, the CDR3 gives the full variable domain: ETGVTQSPTHLIKTRGQQVTLRCSSQSGHNTVSWYQQALGQGPQFIFQYYREEENGRGNFPPRFSGLQFPNYSSELNVNALELDDSALYLCASSFFTAYNEQFFGPGTRLTVL.

The chain employs TRBV6-1 and TRBJ1-5, with D maybe TRBD1 (5 bases). Germline lookup yields CDR1 MNHNS and CDR2 SASEGT. The CDR3 totals 15 residues. V lost 4 bases and J lost 7, with 17 bases in between. Written as DNA, the CDR3 is TGTGCCAGCAGTGGGGGGGTGTCTAGCGGACAGCCCCAGCATTTT. Residues: CASSGGVSSGQPQHF.

This chain uses TRBV5-1 with TRBJ2-3; 8 bases map to TRBD2. Germline lookup yields CDR1 SGHRS and CDR2 YFSETQ. The CDR3 consists of 17 residues. V trimming: 0 bases; J trimming: 2 bases; junction bases outside the gene matches: 8. The DNA for the CDR3 is TGCGCCAGCAGCTTGGAGCGGGCGGGGGGCCTCACAGATACGCAGTATTTT. Translation: CASSLERAGGLTDTQYF.

This chain connects TRBV28 to TRBJ1-5; 7 positions agree with TRBD1. Trimming at V came to 5 bases and at J to 2 bases, leaving 18 bases not matched to a gene. Per germline, CDR1 MDHEN and CDR2 SYDVKM. The CDR3 spans 19 residues. In DNA form, the CDR3 reads TGTGCCAGCAGTGTACAGGGGATACTTAAGGTTTTTGGCAATCAGCCCCAGCATTTT. It codes for CASSVQGILKVFGNQPQHF.

The V gene is TRBV27, the J gene TRBJ2-7, with 9 bases that match TRBD1. The CDR3 is 17 amino acids. The V gene end was trimmed by 6 bases and the J gene end by 6 bases; junction bases not matched to a gene: 18. The germline gives CDR1 MNHEY, CDR2 SMNVEV (reference sequence). Here the CDR3 DNA reads TGTGCCAGCAGAAAAACCCAGGGACAGGGCCGGTTGGTCGAGCAGTACTTC. Translation gives CASRKTQGQGRLVEQYF.

Concerning this clone itself: The sample carries other DNA sequences with the same CDR3. The genes are TRBV2 and TRBJ2-5; D is unclear. Trimming removed 2 bases at V and 2 bases at J, with 3 bases between. The CDR3 is 12 amino acids. Germline assignment: CDR1 SNHLY and CDR2 FYNNEI. CDR3 in DNA: TGTGCCAGCAGTGAACGGCAAGAGACCCAGTACTTC. Translating gives CASSERQETQYF.

The chain couples TRBV18 to TRBJ2-3; D gene ambiguous. The ends were cut back, 1 base at V and 1 base at J, with 12 bases in the middle. CDR1 is KGHSH, CDR2 LQKENI, per germline. This CDR3 contains 16 residues. Written as DNA, the CDR3 is TGTGCCAGCTCACCACAGGAGATTACCGGCACAGATACGCAGTATTTT. This encodes CASSPQEITGTDTQYF. Filled out from reference TRBV18 and TRBJ2-3, the complete variable domain reads NAGVMQNPRHLVRRRGQEARLRCSPMKGHSHVYWYRQLPEEGLKFMVYLQKENIIDESGMPKERFSAEFPKEGPSILRIQQVVRGDSAAYFCASSPQEITGTDTQYFGPGTRLTVL.

The chain recombines TRBV4-1 with TRBJ2-5; TRBD1 agrees at 8 bases. Trimming cost V 6 bases and J 3 bases; bases outside gene matches: 6. Per the germline V gene, CDR1 is MGHRA and CDR2 is YSYEKL. This CDR3 contains 14 residues. CDR3 bases: TGCGCCAGCAGTCCGGGACAGGCGGAAGAGACCCAGTACTTC. It translates to CASSPGQAEETQYF.

This chain connects TRBV21-1 to TRBJ1-5; TRBD1, as called in the table, went unchecked against the DNA. TRBV21-1 is recorded as a pseudogene. CDR3 size: 20 residues. In DNA, the CDR3 is TGTGCCAGCAGCAAAACACGGGGTTGGGGGGGCGACAGGGGGCATCAGCCCCAGCATTTT. Translation gives CASSKTRGWGGDRGHQPQHF.

This clone was counted once. The chain is built from TRBV7-9 and TRBJ2-7, with no clear D. V was pared by 5 bases and J by 7 bases, with 9 bases between. The CDR3 runs to 11 residues. Germline V gene sequence: CDR1 SEHNR, CDR2 FQNEAQ (reference sequence). CDR3: CASSPAWEQYF. The CDR3 region has the DNA TGTGCCAGCAGCCCCGCGTGGGAGCAGTACTTC.